The 21 T cell receptor beta chains below were found in one sample sequenced in a study of vaccination and CD4 T cells after COVID-19. Their cognate antigens are unknown. The treatment: roughly 11-day PBMC culture with coronavirus spike peptide pools or control peptides (ViraFEST assay). The assay that was used to sequence DNA from cultured CD4+ T cells was the Oncomine TCR Beta short-read assay. TCRdb re-analysed the PCR reads in MiXCR, keeping a single row per CDR3 protein. The top ten clones hold about 20% of a sample with approximately 15,000 distinct CDR3 sequences, roughly 31% of them seen once. The material sequenced was cultured CD4+ T cells from blood. The receptors stem from a human donor with COVID-19.

This clonotype is classed as medium-sized. CDR3 nucleotides: TGTGCCAGCAGTAAACAGGGGTGGCAGCCCCAGCATTTT. Encoded protein: CASSKQGWQPQHF. V and J are TRBV6-1 and TRBJ1-5, with TRBD1 matching 7 bases. The CDR3 extends over 13 amino acids. Germline-derived CDR1 and CDR2 are MNHNS and SASEGT. The junction had 5 bases not matched to a gene; V was cut back by 5 bases and J by 7 bases.

As DNA, the CDR3 is TGCGCCAGCAGCGAAAGACAGGGTCGAGGCTACACCTTC. It translates to CASSERQGRGYTF. The rearrangement links TRBV5-1 to TRBJ1-2, with 7 bases fitting TRBD1. V trimming: 4 bases; J trimming: 8 bases; junction bases outside the gene matches: 8. This CDR3 region has 13 residues. CDR1 and CDR2 from the germline V gene are SGHRS and YFSETQ.

The chain joins TRBV7-9 to TRBJ2-1; TRBD2 aligns across 13 bases. The CDR3 is 18 residues long. V dropped 2 bases and J dropped 0; count of bases not matched to a gene: 4. The germline CDR1 and CDR2 sequences are SEHNR and FQNEAQ (reference sequence). The CDR3 sequence is CASSLRLAGGYSYNEQFF. The CDR3 bases are TGTGCCAGCAGCTTACGACTAGCGGGGGGTTACTCCTACAATGAGCAGTTCTTC. Full variable domain (outside the CDR3, taken from reference TRBV7-9 and TRBJ2-1): DTGVSQNPRHKITKRGQNVTFRCDPISEHNRLYWYRQTLGQGPEFLTYFQNEAQLEKSRLLSDRFSAERPKGSFSTLEIQRTEQGDSAMYLCASSLRLAGGYSYNEQFFGPGTRLTVL.

This sequence joins TRBV7-3 and TRBJ2-5; D tentatively fits TRBD1 or TRBD2 (6 bases each). CDR3 size: 13 residues. Between the trimmed V and J ends, which lost 5 bases and 5 bases, there was a span of 12 bases. Germline CDR1 SGHTA, CDR2 FQGTGA. CDR3 bases: TGTGCCAGCAGCAGGGGGGCCAGGGAGACCCAGTACTTC. Its translation: CASSRGARETQYF.

V is TRBV6-1 and J is TRBJ1-6; D might be TRBD1 (5 bases). V gave up 6 bases and J gave up 7 bases, with 10 bases separating them. The length of the CDR3 is 13 residues. The germline V gene encodes CDR1 MNHNS and CDR2 SASEGT. The chain's CDR3 is CASRDIWNSPLHF. The CDR3 DNA reads as TGTGCCAGCAGGGACATTTGGAATTCACCCCTCCACTTT.

The gene calls are TRBV19 and TRBJ1-5, with a weak D call TRBD1 (5 bases). Germline V CDR1 and CDR2: LNHDA, SQIVND (reference sequence). Trimming left V 6 bases short and J 0 bases short, with 18 bases between. This CDR3 contains 17 residues. The DNA for the CDR3 is TGTGCCAGTAGGGGCTACTCGACAGCCTATAGCAATCAGCCCCAGCATTTT. Translating it yields CASRGYSTAYSNQPQHF.

The gene calls are TRBV6-1 and TRBJ2-7; a weak D match, TRBD1 (5 bases). V lost 4 bases, J lost 4 bases, and 8 bases lay in between. Germline CDR1 and CDR2: MNHNS and SASEGT. The CDR3 has 12 amino acids. The CDR3 nucleotides read TGTGCCAGCAGTGTGGGGCCATACGAGCAGTACTTC. Protein: CASSVGPYEQYF.

J is TRBJ1-1 and V is TRBV5-1, with a possible D match to TRBD1 (5 bases). V lost 2 bases to trimming and J lost 2 bases, with 13 bases between them. Germline CDR1 SGHRS, CDR2 YFSETQ. This CDR3 region has 15 residues. The CDR3 DNA reads TGCGCCAGCAGCTTTAGTGGGGGAGGCAACACTGAAGCTTTCTTT. It specifies CASSFSGGGNTEAFF. The whole variable domain, remainder taken from reference TRBV5-1 and TRBJ1-1, is KAGVTQTPRYLIKTRGQQVTLSCSPISGHRSVSWYQQTPGQGLQFLFEYFSETQRNKGNFPGRFSGRQFSNSRSEMNVSTLELGDSALYLCASSFSGGGNTEAFFGQGTRLTVV.

This clonotype was counted only a few times. The chain links TRBV28 to TRBJ2-3, with D unresolved. CDR1 and CDR2 from the germline V gene are MDHEN and SYDVKM. Trimming shortened V by 6 bases and J by 4 bases, and 14 bases separated the two germline ends. The CDR3 is made up of 14 amino acids. The DNA for the CDR3 is TGTGCCAGCAGGTATTATCCCTTTGCAGATACGCAGTATTTT. The encoded protein is CASRYYPFADTQYF.

The chain is built from TRBV5-1 and TRBJ1-3, with TRBD1 matching 9 bases. Trimming at V came to 0 bases and at J to 4 bases, leaving 2 bases not matched to a gene. Germline CDR1 is SGHRS and CDR2 is YFSETQ. This CDR3 comprises 15 residues. The CDR3 DNA follows: TGCGCCAGCAGCTTGGGGGACAGGGAAGGAAACACCATATATTTT. Translation: CASSLGDREGNTIYF.

V usage is TRBV28 and J usage is TRBJ1-2, with unresolved D. V shed 6 bases and J shed 12 bases, with 20 bases lying between them. Germline lookup yields CDR1 MDHEN and CDR2 SYDVKM. This CDR3 is 13 amino acids long. The CDR3 is CASSPQTGFQDTF. The CDR3 nucleotides read TGTGCCAGCAGCCCCCAAACCGGGTTCCAGGACACCTTC.

This clonotype has more than one count but fewer than ten. The CDR3 reads CASTERSQSVYGYTF. The CDR3, as DNA: TGTGCCAGCACCGAGCGATCACAATCGGTCTATGGCTACACCTTC. The V gene is TRBV6-1, the J gene TRBJ1-2; the D is unclear. Germline values: CDR1 MNHNS, CDR2 SASEGT. The ends were cut back, 7 bases at V and 4 bases at J, with 19 bases in the middle. The CDR3 extends over 15 amino acids.

The chain is built from TRBV15 and TRBJ1-2, with D perhaps matching TRBD1 (5 bases). Looked up from germline, CDR1 is LNHNV and CDR2 is YYDKDF (reference sequence). This CDR3 is built from 15 residues. V was cut by 1 base and J by 0 bases, with 9 bases left in between. CDR3 residues: CATSRGRDANYGYTF. CDR3 DNA sequence: TGTGCCACCAGCAGAGGGAGGGACGCTAACTATGGCTACACCTTC.

The chain carries TRBV18 and TRBJ1-6; a weak D match, TRBD1 (5 bases). Deletions cut 3 bases from V and 11 bases from J, with 20 bases between. This CDR3 has 16 residues. Germline V CDR1 and CDR2: KGHSH, LQKENI. CDR3 nucleotide sequence: TGTGCCAGCTCACCTGGGGCCATGGGCTTTGACCCACCCCTCCACTTT. Translation: CASSPGAMGFDPPLHF.

This chain links TRBV19 with TRBJ2-7, with 8 bases lining up with TRBD1. Per germline, CDR1 LNHDA and CDR2 SQIVND (reference sequence). The CDR3 contains 16 residues. V was pared by 7 bases and J by 4 bases, with 15 bases of the junction left unmatched. CDR3 DNA sequence: TGTGCCAGTAACGACATTGCCGGGACAGGAGCATACGAGCAGTACTTC. Its translation is CASNDIAGTGAYEQYF.

CDR3 bases: TGTGCCAGCAGTTTGGGGGCAGGGGGCGTGGGACCCCTCCACTTT. Translated, it gives CASSLGAGGVGPLHF. The gene calls are TRBV12-3 or TRBV12-4 and TRBJ1-6; TRBD1 matches at 8 bases. V gave up 3 bases and J gave up 12 bases; unmatched junction bases: 10. The CDR3 covers 15 residues.

Relative to its sample, this clonotype is medium-sized (0.01 to 0.1%). At one boundary the junction diverges from the germline segment, which might be a read error. V is TRBV7-9 and J is TRBJ1-1; D is undetermined. Germline V lookup: CDR1 SEHNR, CDR2 FQNEAQ (reference sequence). The CDR3 is made up of 11 amino acids. CDR3 sequence (DNA): TGTGCCAGCAGCGACGGACGGACTTGTGATTTT. It encodes CASSDGRTCDF.

This clonotype turned up a few times. The chain carries TRBV6-1 and TRBJ2-5; 7 bases agree with TRBD1. Germline-derived CDR1 and CDR2 are MNHNS and SASEGT. Trimming cost V 4 bases and J 5 bases; bases outside gene matches: 7. The CDR3 is made up of 14 amino acids. CDR3 region: CASSGTGQRETQYF. The CDR3, as DNA: TGTGCCAGCAGTGGGACAGGACAAAGGGAGACCCAGTACTTC.

This chain uses TRBV6-2 or TRBV6-3 with TRBJ2-5, with TRBD2 matching 11 bases. The V gene end was trimmed by 5 bases and the J gene end by 0 bases; junction bases not matched to a gene: 5. This CDR3 has 16 residues. Germline-derived CDR1 and CDR2 are MNHEY and SVGEGT. The CDR3 DNA is TGTGCCAGCAGTCCCCGGGGACTAGCGGACCAAGAGACCCAGTACTTC. This gives the protein CASSPRGLADQETQYF.

V usage is TRBV20-1 and J usage is TRBJ1-5; D is possibly TRBD1 (5 bases). The CDR3 contains 14 residues. Trimming shortened V by 6 bases and J by 6 bases, and 18 bases separated the two germline ends. CDR1 is DFQATT, CDR2 SNEGSKA, per germline (reference sequence). The CDR3, as DNA: TGCAGTGCATACAGTGGGGGGGTCGGTCAGCCCCAGCATTTT. It is translated as CSAYSGGVGQPQHF.

This chain uses TRBV19 with TRBJ1-5; D not resolved. This CDR3 spans 13 amino acids. Deletions cut 3 bases from V and 9 bases from J, with 12 bases between. Looked up from germline, CDR1 is LNHDA and CDR2 is SQIVND (reference sequence). The CDR3, as DNA: TGTGCCAGTAGTATGGGCCAATACCTGCCCCAGCATTTT. It encodes CASSMGQYLPQHF.